One and the same sample provided the 3 T cell receptor beta chains below, sequenced in a study of blood T cell repertoires in COVID-19. Produced via immunoSEQ multiplex PCR; TCRdb's table is partial and in-frame only. Counted here are about 210,000 clones, 81% occurring once; the ten biggest clones make up 8% to 9.5%. Sequencing was done on a sample of PBMCs or T cells enriched from blood (not recorded which). These receptors were collected from a woman between 50 and 59 years old with acute COVID-19.

The chain uses TRBV11-2 and TRBJ2-1; D is possibly TRBD1 (6 bases). This CDR3 spans 14 amino acids. Germline V lookup: CDR1 SGHAT, CDR2 FQNNGV. V was pared by 2 bases and J by 8 bases, with 13 bases between. The chain's CDR3 is CASSLFSGVDEQFF. The CDR3 bases are TGTGCCAGCAGCTTATTTTCAGGGGTCGATGAGCAGTTCTTC.

This rearrangement joins TRBV5-1 to TRBJ2-7; the match to TRBD1 covers 10 bases. Germline lookup yields CDR1 SGHRS and CDR2 YFSETQ. J lost 3 bases, V lost 0 bases, and 0 bases had no gene match. This CDR3 comprises 14 residues. CDR3 loop: CASSLGTGGYEQYF. In DNA form, the CDR3 reads TGCGCCAGCAGCTTGGGGACAGGGGGCTACGAGCAGTACTTC.

The rearrangement uses TRBV9 and TRBJ1-4, with D uncertain. V was shortened by 1 base and J by 11 bases, with 21 bases between the two germline ends. The V gene's germline CDR1 is SGDLS and CDR2 YYNGEE. The CDR3 is made up of 16 amino acids. The CDR3, as DNA: TGTGCCAGCAGCGTAAAGGTTCGCCAGGTGATTGGGAAACTGTTTTTT. Translated: CASSVKVRQVIGKLFF.